The source of this T cell receptor beta chain is a study of OX40 agonist ivuxolimab in advanced cancers. Findings and limits, study-wide: Some nonresponders likewise displayed low normalized T-cell clonal expansion. CD4+ and CD8+ blood T cells expanded clonally by week 6 at 0.1 to 3.0 mg/kg.

Peripheral blood came from all dose cohorts at three timepoints. Germline lookup yields CDR1 ENHRY and CDR2 SYGVKD. This CDR3 comprises 13 residues. V was trimmed by 2 bases and J by 7 bases, leaving 9 bases between them. Points on this clone: The target antigen is unknown.

The assay was immunoSEQ multiplex PCR, and TCRdb's table has in-frame clones only and misses some. There are roughly 80,000 clones in the sample; about nine tenths occur only once, and 0.32% lies in the top ten. Sequencing used CD4+ or CD8+ T cells sorted from blood, obtained in a trial of the OX40 agonist ivuxolimab. The sequence derives from an adult with an advanced solid tumor such as melanoma, head and neck, liver or kidney cancer. This chain connects TRBV10-3 to TRBJ2-1, with D unresolved. CDR3 DNA sequence: TGTGCCATCAGTGAGGGCCGGCTAAATGAGCAGTTCTTC. Translating it yields CAISEGRLNEQFF.